This T cell receptor beta chain was captured by sequencing in a study of OX40 agonist ivuxolimab in advanced cancers. In the study overall: Dose-escalation patients' cancers were hepatocellular carcinoma, melanoma, renal cell or head and neck cancer.

This clone showed up just a few times. CDR1 and CDR2 (germline): MNHEY, SMNVEV (reference sequence). Between the trimmed V and J ends, which lost 4 bases and 6 bases, there was a span of 15 bases. The CDR3 covers 15 residues. The repertoire was sequenced with immunoSEQ multiplex PCR; TCRdb's copy has only in-frame clones and lacks some. Of roughly 50,000 clones listed, 88% are singletons. Peripheral blood came from all dose cohorts at three timepoints. The specimen was CD4+ or CD8+ T cells sorted from blood, collected in a trial of the OX40 agonist ivuxolimab. The receptor's source is an adult with an advanced solid tumor such as melanoma, head and neck, liver or kidney cancer. V gene TRBV27 combines with J gene TRBJ2-2; tentative D call: TRBD2 (7 bases). The CDR3 here is CASSSYLGGAGELFF. CDR3 nucleotide sequence: TGTGCCAGCAGTTCGTACTTAGGGGGGGCCGGGGAGCTGTTTTTT.